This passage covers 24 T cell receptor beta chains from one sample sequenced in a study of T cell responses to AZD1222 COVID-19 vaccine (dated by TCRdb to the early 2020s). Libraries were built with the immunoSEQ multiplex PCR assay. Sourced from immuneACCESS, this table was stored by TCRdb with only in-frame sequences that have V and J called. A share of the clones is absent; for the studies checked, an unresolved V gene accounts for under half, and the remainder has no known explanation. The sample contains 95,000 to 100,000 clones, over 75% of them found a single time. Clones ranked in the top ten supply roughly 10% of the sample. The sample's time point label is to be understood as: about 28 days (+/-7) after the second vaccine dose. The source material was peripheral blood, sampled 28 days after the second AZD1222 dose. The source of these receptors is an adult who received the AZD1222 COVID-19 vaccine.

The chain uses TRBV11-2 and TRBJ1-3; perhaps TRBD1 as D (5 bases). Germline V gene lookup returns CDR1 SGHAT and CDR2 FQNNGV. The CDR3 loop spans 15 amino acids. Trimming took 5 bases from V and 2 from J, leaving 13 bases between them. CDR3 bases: TGTGCCAGCAGCCCCACTAGGGGCCCTGGAAACACCATATATTTT. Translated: CASSPTRGPGNTIYF.

This chain's CDR3 is CASSIVVAGTGELFF. As DNA, the CDR3 is TGTGCCAGTAGTATAGTAGTAGCAGGTACCGGGGAGCTGTTTTTT. The V and J genes are TRBV19 and TRBJ2-2; D is ambiguous. Per the germline V gene, CDR1 is LNHDA and CDR2 is SQIVND (reference sequence). Trimming removed 1 base at V and 5 bases at J, with 11 bases between. The CDR3 extends over 15 amino acids.

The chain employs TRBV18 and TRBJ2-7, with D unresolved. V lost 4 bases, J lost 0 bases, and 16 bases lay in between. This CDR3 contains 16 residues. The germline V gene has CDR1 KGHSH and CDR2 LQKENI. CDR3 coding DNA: TGTGCCAGCTCACTACGGTCAGGATCTATCTCCTACGAGCAGTACTTC. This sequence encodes CASSLRSGSISYEQYF.

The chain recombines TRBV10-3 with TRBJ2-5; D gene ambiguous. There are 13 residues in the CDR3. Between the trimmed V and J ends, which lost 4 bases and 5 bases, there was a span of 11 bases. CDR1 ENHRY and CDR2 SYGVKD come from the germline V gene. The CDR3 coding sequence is TGTGCCATCAGTGGCCCAGGCAGGGAGACCCAGTACTTC. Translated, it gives CAISGPGRETQYF.

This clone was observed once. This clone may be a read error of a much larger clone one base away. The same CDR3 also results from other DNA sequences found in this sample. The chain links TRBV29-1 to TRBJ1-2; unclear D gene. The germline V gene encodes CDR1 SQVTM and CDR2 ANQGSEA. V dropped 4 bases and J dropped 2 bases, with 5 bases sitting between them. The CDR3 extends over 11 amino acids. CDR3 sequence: CSVGQNYGYTF. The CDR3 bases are TGCAGCGTTGGTCAGAACTATGGCTACACCTTC.

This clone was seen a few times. The chain's CDR3 is CASSAGLGAEAFF. The CDR3 region has the DNA TGTGCCAGCAGCGCTGGACTTGGGGCCGAAGCTTTCTTT. The V call is TRBV5-5, the J call TRBJ1-1; D may be TRBD1 (5 bases). Trimming shortened V by 4 bases and J by 8 bases, and 15 bases separated the two germline ends. Germline V gene sequence: CDR1 SGHKS, CDR2 YYEKEE (reference sequence). The CDR3 totals 13 residues.

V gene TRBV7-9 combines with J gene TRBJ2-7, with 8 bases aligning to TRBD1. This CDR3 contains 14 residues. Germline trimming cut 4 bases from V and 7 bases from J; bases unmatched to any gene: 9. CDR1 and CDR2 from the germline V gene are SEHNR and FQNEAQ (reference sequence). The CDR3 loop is CASSSDHRGREQYF. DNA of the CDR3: TGTGCCAGCAGCTCCGACCACAGGGGGAGAGAGCAGTACTTC.

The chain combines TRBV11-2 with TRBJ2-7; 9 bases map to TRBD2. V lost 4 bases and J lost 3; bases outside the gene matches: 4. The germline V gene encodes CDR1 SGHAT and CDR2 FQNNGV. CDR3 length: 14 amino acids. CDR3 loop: CASSWAGGDYEQYF. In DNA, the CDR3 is TGTGCCAGCAGCTGGGCGGGAGGGGACTACGAGCAGTACTTC.

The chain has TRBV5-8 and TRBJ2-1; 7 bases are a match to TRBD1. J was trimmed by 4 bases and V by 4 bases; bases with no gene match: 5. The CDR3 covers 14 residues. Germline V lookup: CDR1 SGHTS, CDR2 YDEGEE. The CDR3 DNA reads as TGTGCCAGCAGCAAGGGGGCGAATTACAATGAGCAGTTCTTC. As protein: CASSKGANYNEQFF.

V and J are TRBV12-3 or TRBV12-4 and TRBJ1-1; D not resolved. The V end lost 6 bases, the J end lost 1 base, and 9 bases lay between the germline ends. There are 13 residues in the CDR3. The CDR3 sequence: CASSRPPNTEAFF. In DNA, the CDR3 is TGTGCCAGCAGCCGACCCCCGAACACTGAAGCTTTCTTT.

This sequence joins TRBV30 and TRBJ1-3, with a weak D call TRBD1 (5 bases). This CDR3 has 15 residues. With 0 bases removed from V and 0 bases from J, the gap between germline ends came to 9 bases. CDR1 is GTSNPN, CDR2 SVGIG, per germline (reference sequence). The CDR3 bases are TGTGCCTGGAGTGTACGGGGGACCTCTGGAAACACCATATATTTT. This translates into CAWSVRGTSGNTIYF.

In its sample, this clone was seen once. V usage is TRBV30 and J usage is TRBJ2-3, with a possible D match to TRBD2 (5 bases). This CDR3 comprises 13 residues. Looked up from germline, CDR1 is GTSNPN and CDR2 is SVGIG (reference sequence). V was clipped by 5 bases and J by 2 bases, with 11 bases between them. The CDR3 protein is CAWGRAHTDTQYF. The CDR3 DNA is TGTGCCTGGGGGCGGGCCCACACAGATACGCAGTATTTT.

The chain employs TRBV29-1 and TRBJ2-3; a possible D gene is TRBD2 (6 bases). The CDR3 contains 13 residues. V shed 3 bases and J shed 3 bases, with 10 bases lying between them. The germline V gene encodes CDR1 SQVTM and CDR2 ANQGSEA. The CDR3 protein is CSVDRSGTDTQYF. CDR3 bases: TGCAGCGTTGATCGGAGCGGGACAGATACGCAGTATTTT.

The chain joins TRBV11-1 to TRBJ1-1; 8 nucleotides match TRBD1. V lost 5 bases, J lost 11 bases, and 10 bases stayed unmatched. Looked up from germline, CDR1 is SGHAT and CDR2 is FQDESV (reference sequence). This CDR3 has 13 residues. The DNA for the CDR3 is TGTGCCAGCAGCCCGACAGGGGCCCCTGGGGCTTTCTTT. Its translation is CASSPTGAPGAFF.

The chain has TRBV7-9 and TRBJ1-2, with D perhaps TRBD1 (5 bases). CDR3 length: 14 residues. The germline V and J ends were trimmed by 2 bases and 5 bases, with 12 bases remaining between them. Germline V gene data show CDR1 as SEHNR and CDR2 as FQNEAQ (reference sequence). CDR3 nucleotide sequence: TGTGCCAGCAGCTTAATGAGGGGATGGTATGGCTACACCTTC. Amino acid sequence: CASSLMRGWYGYTF.

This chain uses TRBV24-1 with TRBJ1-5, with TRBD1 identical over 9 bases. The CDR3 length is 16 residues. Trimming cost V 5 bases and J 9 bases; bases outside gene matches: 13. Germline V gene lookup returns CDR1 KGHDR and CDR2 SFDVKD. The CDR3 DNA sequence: TGTGCCACCAGTGGCCGGGACAGGGTAGGGCTGGGGCCCCAGCATTTT. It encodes CATSGRDRVGLGPQHF.

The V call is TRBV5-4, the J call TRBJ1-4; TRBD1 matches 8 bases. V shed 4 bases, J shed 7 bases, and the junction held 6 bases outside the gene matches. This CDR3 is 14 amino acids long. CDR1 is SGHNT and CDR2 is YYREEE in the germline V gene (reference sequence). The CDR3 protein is CASSTTGEAEKLFF. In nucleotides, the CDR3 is TGTGCCAGCAGCACGACAGGGGAAGCTGAAAAACTGTTTTTT.

CDR3 region: CASSVQGRSTDTQYF. The DNA for the CDR3 is TGTGCCAGCAGTGTTCAGGGGCGGAGCACAGATACGCAGTATTTT. This chain connects TRBV2 to TRBJ2-3, with a tentative D call TRBD1 (6 bases). Trimming cost V 4 bases and J 0 bases, with 11 bases left between them. From germline, CDR1 is SNHLY and CDR2 FYNNEI. The CDR3 consists of 15 residues.

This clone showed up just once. The chain's CDR3 is CASKRTGNTEAFF. Here the CDR3 DNA reads TGTGCCAGCAAACGGACGGGGAACACTGAAGCTTTCTTT. V gene TRBV25-1 combines with J gene TRBJ1-1; D is undetermined. Trimming cost V 7 bases and J 1 base, with 10 bases left between them. In germline, CDR1 is MGHDK, CDR2 SYGVNS. The length of the CDR3 is 13 residues.

The CDR3 protein is CASSLTGGVGAYEQYF. As DNA, the CDR3 is TGTGCCAGCAGCTTAACGGGAGGGGTAGGAGCATACGAGCAGTACTTC. The chain employs TRBV7-3 and TRBJ2-7; 7 bases fit TRBD2. The CDR3 has 16 residues. With 0 bases clipped from V and 4 bases from J, the junction kept 9 bases outside the gene matches. CDR1 is SGHTA and CDR2 is FQGTGA in the germline V gene. The full variable domain, with the rest looked up from reference TRBV7-3 and TRBJ2-7, is GAGVSQTPSNKVTEKGKYVELRCDPISGHTALYWYRQSLGQGPEFLIYFQGTGAADDSGLPNDRFFAVRPEGSVSTLKIQRTERGDSAVYLCASSLTGGVGAYEQYFGPGTRLTVT.

The CDR3 DNA reads as TGCGCCAGCAGCTGGGGGGACTCCTACAATGAGCAGTTCTTC. Translated: CASSWGDSYNEQFF. This chain uses TRBV5-1 with TRBJ2-1; the D gene is possibly TRBD2 (6 bases). The CDR3 extends over 14 amino acids. The germline V and J ends were trimmed by 3 bases and 0 bases, with 7 bases remaining between them. Per the germline V gene, CDR1 is SGHRS and CDR2 is YFSETQ.

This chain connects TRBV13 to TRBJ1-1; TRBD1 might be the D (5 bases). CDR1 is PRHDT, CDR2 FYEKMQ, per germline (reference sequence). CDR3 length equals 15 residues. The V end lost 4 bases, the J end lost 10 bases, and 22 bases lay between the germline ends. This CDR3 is CASSYTVTRVGGAFF. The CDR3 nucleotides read TGTGCCAGCAGCTACACAGTAACCAGGGTTGGGGGAGCTTTCTTT.

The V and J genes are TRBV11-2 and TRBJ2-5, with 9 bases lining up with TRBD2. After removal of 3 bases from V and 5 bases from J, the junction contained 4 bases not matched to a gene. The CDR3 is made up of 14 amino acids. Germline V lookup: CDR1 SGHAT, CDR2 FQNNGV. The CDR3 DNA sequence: TGTGCCAGCAGCTTCGCGGGAGGGGTGGAGACCCAGTACTTC. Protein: CASSFAGGVETQYF.

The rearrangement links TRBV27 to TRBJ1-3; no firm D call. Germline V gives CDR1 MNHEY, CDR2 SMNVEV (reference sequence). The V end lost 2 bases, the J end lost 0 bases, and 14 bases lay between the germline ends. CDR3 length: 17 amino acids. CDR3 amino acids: CASSLKVPAISGNTIYF. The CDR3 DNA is TGTGCCAGCAGTTTAAAGGTGCCAGCGATCTCTGGAAACACCATATATTTT.